This T cell receptor (beta chain) was obtained from a study of blood T cells in healthy people across ages. Whole-study context: Researchers report that template switching captured about one barcoded beta molecule per two T cells. General study points: Compared with aged donors, long-lived donors showed fewer expanded clones, suggesting selection. As age increased, TCR beta diversity per million T cells fell in a roughly linear fashion.

Trimming at V came to 5 bases and at J to 3 bases, leaving 9 bases not matched to a gene. CDR3 length equals 15 residues. Germline CDR1 and CDR2: DFQATT and SNEGSKA (reference sequence). Primed by a sample-barcoded 5' primer and a J-beta primer mix, a second PCR proceeded for about 6 to 12 cycles. A 12-random-nucleotide template-switch adaptor tagged each cDNA molecule. TCRdb reprocessed the 5' RACE reads with MiXCR, giving one entry per CDR3 protein. Among 540,000 or so distinct CDR3 sequences, roughly a quarter were seen once, and the ten largest hold roughly 18%. With respect to this clonotype: The antigen remains unidentified.

V and J are TRBV20-1 and TRBJ2-2, with 7 bases matching TRBD2. The TCR was taken from a woman aged 70-85 years in good health. What was sequenced was blood. The CDR3 loop reads CSARKRGGDTGELFF. CDR3 nucleotides: TGCAGTGCTCGTAAGCGGGGCGGAGACACCGGGGAGCTGTTTTTT.